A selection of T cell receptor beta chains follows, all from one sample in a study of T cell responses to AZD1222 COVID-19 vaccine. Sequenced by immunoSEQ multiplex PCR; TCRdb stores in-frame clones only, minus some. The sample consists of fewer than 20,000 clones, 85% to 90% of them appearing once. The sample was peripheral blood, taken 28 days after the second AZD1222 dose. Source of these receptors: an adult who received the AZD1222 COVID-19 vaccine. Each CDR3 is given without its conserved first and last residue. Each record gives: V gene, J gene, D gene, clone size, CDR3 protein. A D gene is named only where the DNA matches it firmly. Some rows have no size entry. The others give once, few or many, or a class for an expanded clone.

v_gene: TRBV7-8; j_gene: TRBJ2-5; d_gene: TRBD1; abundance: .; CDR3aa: ASSLDRGQETQY
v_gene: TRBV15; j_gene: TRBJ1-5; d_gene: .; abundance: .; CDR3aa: ATSRGAGAWSNQPQH
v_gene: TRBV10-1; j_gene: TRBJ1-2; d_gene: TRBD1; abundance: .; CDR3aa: ASRPDRGNIGYT
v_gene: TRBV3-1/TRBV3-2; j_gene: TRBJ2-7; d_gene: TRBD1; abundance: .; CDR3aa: ASSWGTGRTREQY
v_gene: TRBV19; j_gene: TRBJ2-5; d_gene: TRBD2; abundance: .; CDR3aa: ASSPYELAGGETQY
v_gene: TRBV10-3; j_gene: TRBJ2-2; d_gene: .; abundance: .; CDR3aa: AISGGSSYTGELF
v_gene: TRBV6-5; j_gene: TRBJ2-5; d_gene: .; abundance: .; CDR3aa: ASSFQGQETQY
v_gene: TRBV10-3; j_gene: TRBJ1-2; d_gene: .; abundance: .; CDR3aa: AISESREGAHGYT
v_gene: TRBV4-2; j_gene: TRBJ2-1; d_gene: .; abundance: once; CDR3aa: ASSQVDDNEQF
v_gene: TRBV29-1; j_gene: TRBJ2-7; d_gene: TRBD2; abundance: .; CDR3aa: SVLLLAGGNEQY
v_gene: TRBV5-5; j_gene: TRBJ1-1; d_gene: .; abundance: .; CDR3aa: ASSLGVGTEAF
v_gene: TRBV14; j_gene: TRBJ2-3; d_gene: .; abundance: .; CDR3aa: ASSQAWVTDTQY
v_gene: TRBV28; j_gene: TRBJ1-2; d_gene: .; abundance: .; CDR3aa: ASSLAFRRSYGYT
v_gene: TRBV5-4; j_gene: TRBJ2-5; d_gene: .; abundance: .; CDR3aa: ASSRGQKETQY
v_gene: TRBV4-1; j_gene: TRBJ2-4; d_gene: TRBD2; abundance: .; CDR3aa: ASSQVYLAGWIQY
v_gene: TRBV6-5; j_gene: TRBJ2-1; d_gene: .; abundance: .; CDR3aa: ASAGGRNNEQF
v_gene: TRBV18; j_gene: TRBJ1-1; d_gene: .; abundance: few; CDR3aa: ASSKGQGNTEAF
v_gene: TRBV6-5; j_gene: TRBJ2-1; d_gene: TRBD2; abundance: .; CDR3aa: ASSLAGAFEQF
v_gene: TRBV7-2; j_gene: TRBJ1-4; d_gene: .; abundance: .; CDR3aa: ASSSGNLKEKLF
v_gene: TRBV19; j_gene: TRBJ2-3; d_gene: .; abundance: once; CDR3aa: ASSIFRYMGASTDTQY
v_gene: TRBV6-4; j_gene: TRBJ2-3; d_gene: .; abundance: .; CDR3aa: ASSDGHRTDTQY
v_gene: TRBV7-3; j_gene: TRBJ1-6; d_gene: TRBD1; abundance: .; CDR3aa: ASSEGQGAGNSPLH
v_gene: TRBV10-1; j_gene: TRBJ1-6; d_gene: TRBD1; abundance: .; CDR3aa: ASSGQGQSPLH
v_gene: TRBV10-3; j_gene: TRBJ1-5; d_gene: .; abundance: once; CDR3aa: AISESSRRNNPPQH
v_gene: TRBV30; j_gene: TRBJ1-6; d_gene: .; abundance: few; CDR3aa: AWTNSYNSPLH
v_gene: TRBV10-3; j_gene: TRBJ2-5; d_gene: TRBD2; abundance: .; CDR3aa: AISESGLAGEETQY
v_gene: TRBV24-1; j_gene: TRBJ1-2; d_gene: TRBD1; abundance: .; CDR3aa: ATSERDRNYGYT
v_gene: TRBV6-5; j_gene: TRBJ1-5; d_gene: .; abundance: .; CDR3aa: ASSPGVYQPQH
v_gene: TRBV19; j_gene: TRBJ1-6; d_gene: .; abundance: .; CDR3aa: ASSPGGSSPLH
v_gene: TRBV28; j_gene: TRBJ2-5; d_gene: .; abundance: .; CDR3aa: ASTPQGILETQY
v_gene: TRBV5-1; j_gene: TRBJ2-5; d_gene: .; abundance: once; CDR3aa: ASSLTQLYQETQY
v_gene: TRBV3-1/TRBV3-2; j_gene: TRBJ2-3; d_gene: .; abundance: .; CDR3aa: ASSQDSASTDTQY
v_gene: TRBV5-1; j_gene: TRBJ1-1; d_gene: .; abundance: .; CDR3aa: ASSTEWDTEAF
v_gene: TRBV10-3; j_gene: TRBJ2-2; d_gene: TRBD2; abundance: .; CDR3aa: AISESSGLVTGELF
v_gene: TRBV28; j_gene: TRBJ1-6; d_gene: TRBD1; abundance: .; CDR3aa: ASSPTGGIYSPLH
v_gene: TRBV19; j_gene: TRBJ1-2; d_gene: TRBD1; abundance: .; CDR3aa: ASRVVWDSSLSGYT
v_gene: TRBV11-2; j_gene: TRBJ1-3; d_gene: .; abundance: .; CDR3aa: ASSLWTDGSGNTIY
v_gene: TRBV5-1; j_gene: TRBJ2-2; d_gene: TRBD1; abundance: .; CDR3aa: ASSLVGTANTGELF
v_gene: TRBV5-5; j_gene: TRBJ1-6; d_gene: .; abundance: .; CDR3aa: ASSLAEGRTHSPLH
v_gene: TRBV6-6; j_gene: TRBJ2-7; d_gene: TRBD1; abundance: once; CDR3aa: ASSQGGQESRGEQY
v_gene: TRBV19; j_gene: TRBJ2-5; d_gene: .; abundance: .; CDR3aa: ACSIQRQGGWGTQY
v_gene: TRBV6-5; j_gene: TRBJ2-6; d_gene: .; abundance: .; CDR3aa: ASSGGGAGANVLT
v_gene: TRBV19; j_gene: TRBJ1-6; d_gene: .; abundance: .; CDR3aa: ASSSLPGDTNSPLH
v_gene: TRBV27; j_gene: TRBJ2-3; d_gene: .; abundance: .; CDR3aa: ASSFLNTDTQY
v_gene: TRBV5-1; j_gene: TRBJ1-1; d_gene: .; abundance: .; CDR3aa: ASSSTGLEAF
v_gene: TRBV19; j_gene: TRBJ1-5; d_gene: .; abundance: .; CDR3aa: ASSLVGGHQPQH
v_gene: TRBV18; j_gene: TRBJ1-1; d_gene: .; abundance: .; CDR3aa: ASSARQDLNTEAF
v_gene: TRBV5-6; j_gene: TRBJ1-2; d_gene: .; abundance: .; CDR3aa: ASSFGTEPYGYT
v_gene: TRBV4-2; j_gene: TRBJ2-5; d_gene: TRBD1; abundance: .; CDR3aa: ASSRKQGAGETQY